The 3 T cell receptor beta chains below all came from one sample that was sequenced in a study of blood T cell repertoires in COVID-19. Produced via immunoSEQ multiplex PCR; TCRdb's table is partial and in-frame only. The sample lists hundreds of thousands of clones, 75% to 90% occurring once. The sample consisted of peripheral blood. All receptors come from a woman between 18 and 29 years old with acute or convalescent COVID-19.

The CDR3 sequence is CASSTPGGASETQYF. The CDR3 coding sequence is TGTGCCAGCAGCACGCCCGGGGGGGCCTCAGAGACCCAGTACTTC. J is TRBJ2-5 and V is TRBV9, with 8 positions matching TRBD2. V lost 4 bases, J lost 4 bases, and 9 bases stayed unmatched. This CDR3 has 15 amino acids. Germline V gene lookup returns CDR1 SGDLS and CDR2 YYNGEE.

The chain links TRBV4-3 to TRBJ2-1; 10 positions match TRBD2. Germline CDR1 LGHNA, CDR2 YSLEER. The ends lost 4 bases at V and 8 bases at J; junction bases unmatched: 11. CDR3 length: 16 residues. CDR3 sequence reads: CASSPRAQRGGHEQFF. CDR3 in DNA: TGCGCCAGCAGCCCGCGAGCGCAGCGGGGGGGCCATGAGCAGTTCTTC.

The V call is TRBV30, the J call TRBJ2-3; 7 nucleotides agree with TRBD1. CDR3 length equals 14 residues. With 2 bases clipped from V and 5 bases from J, the junction kept 7 bases outside the gene matches. Germline V gives CDR1 GTSNPN, CDR2 SVGIG (reference sequence). The CDR3 protein is CAWSRRGRRDTQYF. DNA of the CDR3: TGTGCCTGGAGTCGCAGGGGGAGACGAGATACGCAGTATTTT.